Following are 5 T cell receptor beta chains from one sample sequenced in a study of persistence of HIV-infected CD4 T cells. Sequencing used immunoSEQ version 4 in survey mode. Repertoires were generated with immunoSEQ multiplex PCR, while TCRdb's copy carries only in-frame clones and drops some. The top ten hold 17% of the sample, which has approximately 13,000 clones, more than 70% seen once. No antigen is known for these receptors. Stimulation used about 9.5 ug/mL lysate from CMV-infected fibroblasts. Sorting selected CD4+ T cells upregulating both CD40 ligand and CD69. The specimen was CD4+ T cells sorted from PBMCs after roughly 19-hour stimulation, collected from a patient who received antiretroviral therapy. All receptors derive from an adult man with HIV who was CMV-seropositive.

The chain recombines TRBV5-1 with TRBJ2-7; tentatively, D is TRBD1 (6 bases). The germline gives CDR1 SGHRS, CDR2 YFSETQ. This CDR3 region has 14 residues. V lost 4 bases and J 1 base, leaving 12 bases between the germline ends. The CDR3 spells CASSQGQKSYEQYF. The CDR3 coding sequence is TGCGCCAGCAGCCAAGGACAGAAATCCTACGAGCAGTACTTC.

The chain has TRBV28 and TRBJ1-2; TRBD1 might be the D (6 bases). The germline V gene encodes CDR1 MDHEN and CDR2 SYDVKM. The length of the CDR3 is 14 residues. With 3 bases removed from V and 3 bases from J, the gap between germline ends came to 11 bases. The CDR3 DNA sequence: TGTGCCAGCAGTTTGAGGACAGCCCACTATGGCTACACCTTC. This codes for CASSLRTAHYGYTF.

The chain joins TRBV24-1 to TRBJ1-4, with 9 bases aligning to TRBD1. Germline lookup yields CDR1 KGHDR and CDR2 SFDVKD. V was pared by 3 bases and J by 6 bases, with 4 bases of the junction left unmatched. This CDR3 spans 15 amino acids. The CDR3 loop is CATSDRTGVDEKLFF. The DNA of the CDR3 is TGTGCCACCAGTGATCGGACAGGGGTGGATGAAAAACTGTTTTTT.

The V and J genes are TRBV9 and TRBJ2-7; 9 bases line up with TRBD2. The CDR3 extends over 14 amino acids. The trim removed 0 bases at V and 5 bases at J, leaving 3 bases unmatched. Per the germline V gene, CDR1 is SGDLS and CDR2 is YYNGEE. CDR3 region: CASSVVAGANEQYF. The CDR3 DNA reads as TGTGCCAGCAGCGTAGTAGCGGGGGCTAACGAGCAGTACTTC.

The V call is TRBV7-3, the J call TRBJ2-7; TRBD1 is a possible D gene (7 bases). CDR1 and CDR2 (germline): SGHTA, FQGTGA. The V and J ends lost 5 bases and 2 bases respectively, with 16 bases between them. The CDR3 loop spans 15 amino acids. CDR3 bases: TGTGCCAGCAGCGCGGGACAGTTGGGGGCCTACGAGCAGTACTTC. As protein: CASSAGQLGAYEQYF.